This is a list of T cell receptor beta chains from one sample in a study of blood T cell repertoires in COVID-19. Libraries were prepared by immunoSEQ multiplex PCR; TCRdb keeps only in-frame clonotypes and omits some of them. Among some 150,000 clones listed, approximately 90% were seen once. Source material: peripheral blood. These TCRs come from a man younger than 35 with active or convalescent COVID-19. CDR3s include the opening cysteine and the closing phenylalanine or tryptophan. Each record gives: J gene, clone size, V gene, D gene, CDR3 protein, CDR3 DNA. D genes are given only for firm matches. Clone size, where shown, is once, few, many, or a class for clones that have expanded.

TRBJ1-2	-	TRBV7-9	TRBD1	CASSLAGQGIGGYTF	TGTGCCAGCAGCTTAGCGGGACAGGGAATAGGTGGCTACACCTTC
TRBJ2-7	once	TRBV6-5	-	CASSPGLKNYEQYF	TGTGCCAGCAGCCCGGGACTTAAAAACTACGAGCAGTACTTC
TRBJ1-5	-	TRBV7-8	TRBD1	CASSLMGQSFGQPQHF	TGTGCCAGCAGCTTAATGGGACAGTCATTCGGTCAGCCCCAGCATTTT
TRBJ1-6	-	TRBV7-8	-	CASSLGGSLRSPLHF	TGTGCCAGCAGCTTAGGAGGTTCTTTGAGGTCACCCCTCCACTTT
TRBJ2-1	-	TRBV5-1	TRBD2	CASSTMSGGVYNEQFF	TGCGCCAGCAGCACAATGAGCGGGGGGGTTTACAATGAGCAGTTCTTC
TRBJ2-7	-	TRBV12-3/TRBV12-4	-	CASRAGNSYEQYF	TGTGCCAGCAGAGCCGGGAACTCCTACGAGCAGTACTTC
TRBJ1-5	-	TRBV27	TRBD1	CASSPAGQGVREPQHF	TGTGCCAGCAGTCCAGCGGGACAGGGGGTAAGGGAGCCCCAGCATTTT
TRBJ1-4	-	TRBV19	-	CASSVQGGGEKLFF	TGTGCCAGTAGTGTACAGGGTGGTGGTGAAAAACTGTTTTTT
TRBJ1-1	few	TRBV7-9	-	CASSSSGTNTEAFF	TGTGCCAGCAGCTCCTCCGGGACTAACACTGAAGCTTTCTTT
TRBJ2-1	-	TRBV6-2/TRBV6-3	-	CASSYLPGSYNEQFF	TGTGCCAGCAGTTACCTGCCAGGCTCCTACAATGAGCAGTTCTTC
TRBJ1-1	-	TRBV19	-	CASRAGDGFTEAFF	TGTGCCAGTAGGGCAGGGGATGGATTCACTGAAGCTTTCTTT
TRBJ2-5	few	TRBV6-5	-	CASSYGQGKETQYF	TGTGCCAGCAGTTACGGTCAGGGGAAAGAGACCCAGTACTTC
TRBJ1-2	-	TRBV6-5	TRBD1	CASSRTGDYGYTF	TGTGCCAGCAGCCGTACAGGGGACTATGGCTACACCTTC
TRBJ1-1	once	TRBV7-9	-	CASSSHSGATGQNTEAFF	TGTGCCAGCAGCTCACACAGTGGGGCCACCGGCCAGAACACTGAAGCTTTCTTT
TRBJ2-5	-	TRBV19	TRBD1	CASSPPDRDETQYF	TGTGCCAGTAGTCCCCCGGACAGGGACGAGACCCAGTACTTC